The 9 T cell receptor beta chains in this list originate from one sample, sequenced in a study of blood T cell repertoires in COVID-19 (dated by TCRdb to 2020 to 2022). The library was made by the immunoSEQ multiplex PCR assay. As stored in TCRdb, this immuneACCESS dataset retains in-frame rearrangements with V and J assigned. A fraction of the clones does not appear; measured against another copy, unresolved V genes explain less than half of the discrepancy, and the remainder lacks a known reason. The table for this sample lists hundreds of thousands of clones; approximately 90% of them were counted only once. Together, the top ten hold about 3.9% of the sample. Sequenced: peripheral blood. These receptors were taken from a woman aged 45-60 years with active or convalescent COVID-19.

The V and J genes are TRBV7-9 and TRBJ2-5; 10 bases line up with TRBD1. Germline assignment: CDR1 SEHNR and CDR2 FQNEAQ (reference sequence). J lost 5 bases, V lost 3 bases, and 9 bases had no gene match. This CDR3 contains 16 residues. The CDR3 DNA is TGTGCCAGCAGCTTTGAATTGACAGGGGGCTGGGAGACCCAGTACTTC. Translation: CASSFELTGGWETQYF.

This clone was observed once. The chain employs TRBV4-2 and TRBJ2-7, with D possibly TRBD1 on 6 matching bases. Germline V gene lookup returns CDR1 LGHNA and CDR2 YNFKEQ. Deletions cut 0 bases from V and 2 bases from J, with 8 bases between. This CDR3 is built from 14 residues. This CDR3 reads CASSQDRGTYEQYF. For the CDR3, the DNA is TGTGCCAGCAGCCAAGACAGGGGAACCTACGAGCAGTACTTC.

The chain joins TRBV14 to TRBJ2-2, with TRBD1 matching over 9 bases. V gave up 4 bases and J gave up 5 bases; unmatched junction bases: 14. CDR1 and CDR2 from the germline V gene are SGHDN and FVKESK. The CDR3 is 18 residues long. CDR3 coding DNA: TGTGCCAGCAGCCCGAGGACAGGGGCGGGATCTGCGACCGGGGAGCTGTTTTTT. It yields the protein CASSPRTGAGSATGELFF.

This rearrangement joins TRBV6-5 to TRBJ1-3; D unclear. This CDR3 is built from 16 residues. V dropped 1 base and J dropped 0 bases, with 10 bases sitting between them. The germline CDR1 and CDR2 sequences are MNHEY and SVGAGI. The CDR3 DNA reads as TGTGCCAGCAGTTACTTGGCCGATTACTCTGGAAACACCATATATTTT. Translation gives CASSYLADYSGNTIYF.

The chain couples TRBV15 to TRBJ2-7; the match to TRBD2 covers 12 bases. Germline V CDR1 and CDR2: LNHNV, YYDKDF (reference sequence). CDR3 size: 17 residues. The J segment lost 6 bases and the V segment lost 4 bases, leaving 13 bases of the junction unmatched. The CDR3, as DNA: TGTGCCACCAGCAAAAATATCCTACTAGCGGGGGGCCCCGAGCAGTACTTC. Translation: CATSKNILLAGGPEQYF.

The gene calls are TRBV7-3 and TRBJ1-2, with a possible D match to TRBD1 (5 bases). This CDR3 spans 14 amino acids. Germline V gene lookup returns CDR1 SGHTA and CDR2 FQGTGA. Trimming cost V 6 bases and J 8 bases, with 19 bases left between them. For the CDR3, the DNA is TGTGCCAGCAGAGGGAAGGGGATGGGTGACGGCTACACCTTC. Residues: CASRGKGMGDGYTF.

The chain uses TRBV9 and TRBJ1-3, with 7 bases identical to TRBD1. The V segment lost 4 bases and the J segment 2 bases; nucleotides outside the gene matches: 6. Looked up from germline, CDR1 is SGDLS and CDR2 is YYNGEE. The CDR3 has 15 amino acids. CDR3 DNA: TGTGCCAGCAGCAAGCAGGGGGGAGCTGGAAACACCATATATTTT. As protein: CASSKQGGAGNTIYF.

This clone was picked up a small number of times. The chain recombines TRBV28 with TRBJ1-6; D remains unclear. Germline values: CDR1 MDHEN, CDR2 SYDVKM. V lost 6 bases and J lost 6, with 6 bases in between. The CDR3 spans 12 residues. In DNA, the CDR3 is TGTGCCAGCAGACAGAGTAATTCACCCCTCCACTTT. It is translated as CASRQSNSPLHF.

The rearrangement joins TRBV28 to TRBJ1-3, with TRBD1 matching 9 bases. Germline lookup yields CDR1 MDHEN and CDR2 SYDVKM. V was clipped by 8 bases and J by 0 bases; unmatched bases: 2. The CDR3 has 14 residues. CDR3 protein: CASGTGSSGNTIYF. The CDR3 DNA sequence: TGTGCCAGCGGGACAGGGAGCTCTGGAAACACCATATATTTT.